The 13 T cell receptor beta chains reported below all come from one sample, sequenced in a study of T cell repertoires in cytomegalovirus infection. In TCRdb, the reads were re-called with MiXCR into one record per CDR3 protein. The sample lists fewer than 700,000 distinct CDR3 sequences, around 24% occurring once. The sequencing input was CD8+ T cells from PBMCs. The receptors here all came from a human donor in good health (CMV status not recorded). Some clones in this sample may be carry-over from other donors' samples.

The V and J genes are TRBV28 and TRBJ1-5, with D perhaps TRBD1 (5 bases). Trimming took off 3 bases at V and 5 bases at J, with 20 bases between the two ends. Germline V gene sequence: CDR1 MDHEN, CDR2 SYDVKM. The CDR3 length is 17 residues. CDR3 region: CASSFPQGHRSYQPQHF. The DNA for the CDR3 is TGTGCCAGCAGTTTCCCCCAGGGCCATAGGTCCTATCAGCCCCAGCATTTT.

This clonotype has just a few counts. CDR3 amino acids: CATGWRGEKLFF. The CDR3 coding sequence is TGTGCCACCGGCTGGCGAGGTGAAAAACTGTTTTTT. The rearrangement links TRBV6-2 or TRBV6-3 to TRBJ1-4; unclear D gene. V lost 10 bases to trimming and J lost 7 bases, with 13 bases between them. Germline V gene lookup returns CDR1 MNHEY and CDR2 SVGEGT. There are 12 residues in the CDR3.

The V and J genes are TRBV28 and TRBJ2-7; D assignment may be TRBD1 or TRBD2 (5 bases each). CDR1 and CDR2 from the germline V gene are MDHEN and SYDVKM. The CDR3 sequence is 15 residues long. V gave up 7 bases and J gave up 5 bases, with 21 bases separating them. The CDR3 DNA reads TGTGCCAGCACCCAAGGATGGGGACCCTCTAACGAGCAGTACGTC. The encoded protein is CASTQGWGPSNEQYV.

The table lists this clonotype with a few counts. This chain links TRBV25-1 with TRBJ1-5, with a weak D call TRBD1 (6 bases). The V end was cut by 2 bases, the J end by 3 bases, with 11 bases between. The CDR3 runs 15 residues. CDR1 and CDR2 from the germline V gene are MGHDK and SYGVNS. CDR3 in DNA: TGTGCCAGCAGTGAAACAGGGAACCCCAATCAGCCCCAGCATTTT. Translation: CASSETGNPNQPQHF.

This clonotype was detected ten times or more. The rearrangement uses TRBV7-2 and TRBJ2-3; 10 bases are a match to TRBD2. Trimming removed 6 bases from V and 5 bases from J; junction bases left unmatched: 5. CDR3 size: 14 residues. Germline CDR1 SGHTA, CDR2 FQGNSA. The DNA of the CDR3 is TGTGCCAGCAGTCTAGCGGGGGAACTAGATACGCAGTATTTT. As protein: CASSLAGELDTQYF.

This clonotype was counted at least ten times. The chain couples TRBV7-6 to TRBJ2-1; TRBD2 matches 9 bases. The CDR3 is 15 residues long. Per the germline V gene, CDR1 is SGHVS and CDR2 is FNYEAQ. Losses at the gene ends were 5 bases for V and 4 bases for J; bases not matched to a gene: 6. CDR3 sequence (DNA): TGTGCCAGCAGCCGAAGCGGGGGGCCATACAATGAGCAGTTCTTC. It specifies CASSRSGGPYNEQFF.

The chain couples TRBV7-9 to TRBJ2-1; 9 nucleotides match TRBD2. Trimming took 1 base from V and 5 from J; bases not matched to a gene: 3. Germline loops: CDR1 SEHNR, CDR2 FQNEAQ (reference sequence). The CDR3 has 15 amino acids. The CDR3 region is CASSLEAGGNNEQFF. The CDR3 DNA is TGTGCCAGCAGCTTAGAAGCGGGGGGCAACAATGAGCAGTTCTTC.

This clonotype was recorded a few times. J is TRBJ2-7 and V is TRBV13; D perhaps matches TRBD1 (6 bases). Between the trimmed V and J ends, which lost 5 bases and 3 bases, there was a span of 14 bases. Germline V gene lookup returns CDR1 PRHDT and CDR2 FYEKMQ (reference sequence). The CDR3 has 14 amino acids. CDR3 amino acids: CASSTRDTNYEQYV. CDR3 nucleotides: TGTGCCAGCAGCACCCGGGACACCAACTACGAGCAGTACGTC.

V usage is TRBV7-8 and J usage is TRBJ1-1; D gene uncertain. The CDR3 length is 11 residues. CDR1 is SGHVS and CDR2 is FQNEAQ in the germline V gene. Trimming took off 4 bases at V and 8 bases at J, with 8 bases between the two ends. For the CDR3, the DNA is TGTGCCAGCAGCTCGGAGAGAGAAGCTTTCTTT. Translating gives CASSSEREAFF.

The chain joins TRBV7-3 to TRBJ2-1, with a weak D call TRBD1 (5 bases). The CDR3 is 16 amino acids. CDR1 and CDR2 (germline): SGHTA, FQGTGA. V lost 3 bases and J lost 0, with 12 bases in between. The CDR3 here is CASSFYRKFSYNEQFF. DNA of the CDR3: TGTGCCAGCAGCTTTTACAGGAAATTCTCCTACAATGAGCAGTTCTTC.

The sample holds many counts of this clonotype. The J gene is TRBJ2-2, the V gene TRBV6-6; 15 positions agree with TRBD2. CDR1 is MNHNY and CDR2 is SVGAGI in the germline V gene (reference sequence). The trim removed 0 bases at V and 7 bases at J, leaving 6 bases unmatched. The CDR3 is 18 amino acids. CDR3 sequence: CASSYSRTSGGVGGELFF. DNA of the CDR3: TGTGCCAGCAGTTACTCGAGGACTAGCGGGGGGGTCGGCGGGGAGCTGTTTTTT.

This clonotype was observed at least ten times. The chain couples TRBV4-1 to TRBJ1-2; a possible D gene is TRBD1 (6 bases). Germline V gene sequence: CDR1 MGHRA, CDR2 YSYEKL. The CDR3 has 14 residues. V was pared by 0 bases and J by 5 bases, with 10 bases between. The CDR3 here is CASSQDRQVYGYTF. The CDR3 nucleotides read TGCGCCAGCAGCCAAGATCGACAGGTTTATGGCTACACCTTC.

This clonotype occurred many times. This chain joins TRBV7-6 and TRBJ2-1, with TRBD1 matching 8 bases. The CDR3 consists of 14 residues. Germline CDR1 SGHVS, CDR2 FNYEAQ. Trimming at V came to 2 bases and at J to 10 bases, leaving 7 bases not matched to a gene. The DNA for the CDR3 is TGTGCCAGCAGCTTATGGGCAGGGGGCAACGAGCAGTTCTTC. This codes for CASSLWAGGNEQFF.